The entry that follows covers one T cell receptor (beta chain) sequence. The antigen is not known. The source of the sample is a study of T cells after yellow fever vaccination. Study context: Fractions with few cells were prepared using SMART-Seq v4 Ultra Low Input.

Germline assignment: CDR1 SGHAT and CDR2 FQNNGV. This CDR3 region has 13 residues. Trimming stripped 5 bases from V and 6 bases from J, with 14 bases between. Production of TCR cDNA was by 5'RACE template switching, which also added a universal primer site and UMIs. TCRdb analysed the 5' RACE reads with MiXCR anew, one entry per CDR3 protein. The table records approximately 550,000 distinct CDR3 sequences, 15% to 20% of them present only once. Study-wide findings and caveats: Boosting was followed by the reappearance of most primary-vaccination clones (roughly 95% CD4, roughly 90% CD8). Weaker overall was a secondary response that nonetheless peaked faster, on day 5 versus 15.

V and J are TRBV11-2 and TRBJ2-7; D might be TRBD1 (5 bases). Here the sequenced sample was PBMCs, taken 15 days after the yellow fever booster vaccination. The origin of this receptor is a man aged 30 to 45 who received the YFV17D yellow fever vaccine. The CDR3 protein is CASSISTVSEQYF. In DNA, the CDR3 is TGTGCCAGCAGCATCTCGACAGTTTCCGAGCAGTACTTC. The entire variable domain, with the rest obtained from reference TRBV11-2 and TRBJ2-7, is as follows: EAGVAQSPRYKIIEKRQSVAFWCNPISGHATLYWYQQILGQGPKLLIQFQNNGVVDDSQLPKDRFSAERLKGVDSTLKIQPAKLEDSAVYLCASSISTVSEQYFGPGTRLTVT.